This T cell receptor beta chain was found in a study of a mutant IDH1 vaccine in newly diagnosed glioma. Study information: Averaging approximately 40 years of age, treated patients were about 60% male and approximately 38% female. Earlier therapy was either radiotherapy, temozolomide, or both, and most got both. The V12 visit happened in week 35, and the V13 visit happened in week 47.

The CDR3 is 14 residues long. The ends were cut back, 4 bases at V and 2 bases at J, with 9 bases in the middle. CDR1 is MGHRA, CDR2 YSYEKL, per germline. Time point: week 35, safety follow-up. The content of each vaccine dose was 300 ug of mutant IDH1 20-mer peptide, and topical imiquimod accompanied it. Each of the donors came in with new WHO grade 3 or 4 astrocytomas that were IDH1-mutant and ATRX-lost. A note on this clone: No antigen is known for it.

Assay used: immunoSEQ multiplex PCR; TCRdb lists only in-frame clones, some missing. This sample has 25,000 to 30,000 clones, with about 70% found just once. The sequence came from a man between 45 and 60 years old with glioma. The chain uses TRBV4-1 and TRBJ2-1; no clear D gene. Sequences were derived from PBMCs, sampled from a glioma patient whose treatment included an IDH1 peptide vaccine. The CDR3 sequence is CASSPVSAYNEQFF. Written as DNA, the CDR3 is TGCGCCAGCAGCCCAGTGAGTGCCTACAATGAGCAGTTCTTC.